The rows below give T cell receptor beta chains drawn from one sample of a study of beta chain features in type 1 diabetes. Only in-frame clones appear in the TCRdb table, and some are missing; sequencing was by immunoSEQ multiplex PCR. There are hundreds of thousands of clones in the sample; roughly 16% occur only once, and 0.02% to 0.03% lies in the top ten. Sample: naive CD4+ T cells from blood. These receptors all come from a woman aged 18-30 years in good health. Each CDR3 is given with its conserved first and last residue. D genes are given only for firm matches. Only some rows state a clone size, as once, few, many or a class for expanded clones.

TGTGCCAGCAGCCCCGGGGCCGGAATGAACACTGAAGCTTTCTTT	CASSPGAGMNTEAFF	NA	NA	TRBV9	TRBJ1-1
TGCGCCAGCAGCCAAGAGTACGGGCAGGGGCTCCGTACTAATGAAAAACTGTTTTTT	CASSQEYGQGLRTNEKLFF	NA	NA	TRBV4-3	TRBJ1-4
TGTGCCAGCAGCTTTGGAGGGTATGGCTACACCTTC	CASSFGGYGYTF	NA	few	TRBV7-2	TRBJ1-2
TGTGCCAGCAGCTTAACTAGCGGGAGTGTGGCCGAGCAGTACTTC	CASSLTSGSVAEQYF	TRBD2	few	TRBV7-2	TRBJ2-7
TGTGCCAGCAGTTACTCGGCTAGCGGGACCGCGCAGTTCTTC	CASSYSASGTAQFF	TRBD2	few	TRBV6-6	TRBJ2-1
TGCAGCGTTGCCTGGAGACTCAGCACAGATACGCAGTATTTT	CSVAWRLSTDTQYF	NA	few	TRBV29-1	TRBJ2-3
TGTGCCAGTACCAGGCCGGGACTAGCGGGAGTCGGGGAGCTGTTTTTT	CASTRPGLAGVGELFF	TRBD2	few	TRBV19	TRBJ2-2
TGTGCCAGCAGCTTCGTCGGCGACATTACGCAGTATTTT	CASSFVGDITQYF	NA	NA	TRBV7-2	TRBJ2-3
TGTGCCAGCAGCCAAGACGTCGGGGAGCTGTTTTTT	CASSQDVGELFF	NA	few	TRBV4-2	TRBJ2-2
TGTGCCAGCAGTTTCGGGGGGCTGAGGGAAAAACTGTTTTTT	CASSFGGLREKLFF	NA	NA	TRBV28	TRBJ1-4
TGTGCCAGTAGTATAGGCGGGAGGACCTACGAGCAGTACTTC	CASSIGGRTYEQYF	TRBD2	NA	TRBV19	TRBJ2-7
TGTGCCAGCAGCGTAGCGGTAAGCTCCTACGAGCAGTACTTC	CASSVAVSSYEQYF	NA	NA	TRBV9	TRBJ2-7
TGTGCCAGCAGTATGACAGGGTTCGCAGATACGCAGTATTTT	CASSMTGFADTQYF	TRBD1	NA	TRBV6-5	TRBJ2-3
TGTGCCAGCAGCTTAGGGGGTGCGGGGACCCAGTACTTC	CASSLGGAGTQYF	NA	NA	TRBV7-2	TRBJ2-5
TGTGCCAGCAGCTTAGTTCCACAGATGAACACTGAAGCTTTCTTT	CASSLVPQMNTEAFF	NA	few	TRBV7-2	TRBJ1-1
TGTGCCAGCAGCCACACGGCCTCCTACGAGCAGTACTTC	CASSHTASYEQYF	NA	NA	TRBV6-5	TRBJ2-7
TGTGCTAGCAGCCCCCAGACGGGGCAAGAGACCCAGTACTTC	CASSPQTGQETQYF	NA	NA	TRBV7-7	TRBJ2-5
TGTGCCAGCAGCTTAGGGTGGGGAGGGGAGCAGTTCTTC	CASSLGWGGEQFF	TRBD2	few	TRBV7-2	TRBJ2-1
TGCGCCAGCAGCCAAGCCACAAGTTCCTACAATGAGCAGTTCTTC	CASSQATSSYNEQFF	NA	NA	TRBV5-5	TRBJ2-1
TGCAGCGCCAACAGGGGGAACACTGAAGCTTTCTTT	CSANRGNTEAFF	TRBD1	NA	TRBV29-1	TRBJ1-1
TGTGCCAGCAGCCCATATTCGGGGACGACCTACAATGAGCAGTTCTTC	CASSPYSGTTYNEQFF	NA	few	TRBV11-2	TRBJ2-1
TGTGCCAGCAGCCCTCGGACAGGGCCCTATGGCTACACCTTC	CASSPRTGPYGYTF	TRBD1	few	TRBV7-9	TRBJ1-2
TGTGCCAGCGGTAGCGGGAGGGGTCGAGGCGAGACCCAGTACTTC	CASGSGRGRGETQYF	TRBD2	few	TRBV6-6	TRBJ2-5
TGTGCCAGCAGCCCAAGGACAGGGCTAGGTGAAAAACTGTTTTTT	CASSPRTGLGEKLFF	TRBD1	NA	TRBV7-9	TRBJ1-4
TGTGCCAGCAGTTTTAATTTAGGGACAGGGGGCGAGCAGTACTTC	CASSFNLGTGGEQYF	TRBD1	few	TRBV28	TRBJ2-7
TGTGCCACCAGCAGACGACGAGGGACATCCCCCCAACTGTACTTC	CATSRRRGTSPQLYF	NA	NA	TRBV15	TRBJ2-7
TGTGCCAGCAGCCGCGACAGGGGTTTAGGTCAGCCCCAGCATTTT	CASSRDRGLGQPQHF	TRBD1	few	TRBV6-5	TRBJ1-5
TGTGCCAGCAGCTCGGGCACAGATACGCAGTATTTT	CASSSGTDTQYF	NA	few	TRBV27	TRBJ2-3
TGTGCCAGCATGGAGGGAGACGGAGGTGGGGCCAACGTCCTGACTTTC	CASMEGDGGGANVLTF	NA	few	TRBV28	TRBJ2-6
TGTGCCAGCTCACCAGGGACCCCGGGCGGGTCTGCCTCTGGAAACACCATATATTTT	CASSPGTPGGSASGNTIYF	NA	few	TRBV18	TRBJ1-3
TGTGCCAGCAGCTTAGTTTCGGTCGAGCAGTACTTC	CASSLVSVEQYF	NA	NA	TRBV7-9	TRBJ2-7
TGTGCCAGCAGGAACAGGGGGCCTGAGACCCAGTACTTC	CASRNRGPETQYF	TRBD1	few	TRBV28	TRBJ2-5
TGCGCCAGCAGCTTACTAGCGGGTCTCAACAATGAGCAGTTCTTC	CASSLLAGLNNEQFF	TRBD2	NA	TRBV5-1	TRBJ2-1
TGTGCCGGTCTAGCGGGAGTCCTCAGCTCCTACGAGCAGTACTTC	CAGLAGVLSSYEQYF	TRBD2	few	TRBV2	TRBJ2-7
TGTGCCATCAGCGCCGGACAGAGGCACGTTGAGCAGTACTTC	CAISAGQRHVEQYF	NA	NA	TRBV10-3	TRBJ2-7
TGTGCCAGCAGCCAAGATACTAGTGGGCGGTCGAACACCGGGGAGCTGTTTTTT	CASSQDTSGRSNTGELFF	NA	NA	TRBV4-2	TRBJ2-2
TGCAGCGTGGGAACGGCGAAAGCTTTCTTT	CSVGTAKAFF	NA	NA	TRBV29-1	TRBJ1-1
TGTGCCAGCAGTTACGTTGGAAGTCTGGAGACCCAGTACTTC	CASSYVGSLETQYF	NA	few	TRBV6-5	TRBJ2-5
TGTGCCAGCCCCGGACAGGGGGAGGCTGAAGCTTTCTTT	CASPGQGEAEAFF	TRBD1	few	TRBV28	TRBJ1-1
TGTGCCAGCAGGTCGAGCGGGATCAGGCCAGATACGCAGTATTTT	CASRSSGIRPDTQYF	TRBD2	few	TRBV6-1	TRBJ2-3
TGTGCCAGCAGCGTACTGGGCGGGAGCATCCAAGAGACCCAGTACTTC	CASSVLGGSIQETQYF	TRBD2	few	TRBV9	TRBJ2-5
TGTGCCAGCAGTTACCCGCCGGATACGCAGTATTTT	CASSYPPDTQYF	NA	few	TRBV6-5	TRBJ2-3
TGTGCCAGCAGCGCGGACAGGAGCAATCAGCCCCAGCATTTT	CASSADRSNQPQHF	TRBD1	NA	TRBV2	TRBJ1-5
TGTGCCAGCAGTTCACGGGGGACAGATACGCAGTATTTT	CASSSRGTDTQYF	NA	few	TRBV5-4	TRBJ2-3
TGTGCCAGCAGCCAAATACCGGGACAGGGCCCCTATGGCTACACCTTC	CASSQIPGQGPYGYTF	TRBD1	NA	TRBV14	TRBJ1-2
TGTGCCACCGAAGCTACAGGGTACAATGAGCAGTTCTTC	CATEATGYNEQFF	NA	NA	TRBV28	TRBJ2-1
TGTGCCAGCAGCGGAGGGGACAGCCCGGGCTACGAGCAGTACTTC	CASSGGDSPGYEQYF	NA	few	TRBV7-9	TRBJ2-7
TGTGCCAGCAGTCCTCATCAGGGGGCGTCTGAAGAGACCCAGTACTTC	CASSPHQGASEETQYF	TRBD1	NA	TRBV28	TRBJ2-5
TGCGCCAGCAGCCAAGATTCGGGAACAACTAATGAAAAACTGTTTTTT	CASSQDSGTTNEKLFF	NA	NA	TRBV4-3	TRBJ1-4
TGCGCCAGCTCGGCTAGCGGGACAAATGAGCAGTTCTTC	CASSASGTNEQFF	TRBD2	NA	TRBV5-1	TRBJ2-1
TGTGCCAGCAGGACGTACAATGAGCAGTTCTTC	CASRTYNEQFF	NA	few	TRBV28	TRBJ2-1
TGTGCCAGCACCTTTGCTGGCGGAGCCGGTTACAATGAGCAGTTCTTC	CASTFAGGAGYNEQFF	NA	NA	TRBV28	TRBJ2-1
TGTGCCAGCAGTTTAAGGACAGGGGGTTTCCCCTACGAGCAGTACTTC	CASSLRTGGFPYEQYF	TRBD1	NA	TRBV28	TRBJ2-7
TGTGCCACCCCAGGCCCGTCCGGGGAGCTGTTTTTT	CATPGPSGELFF	NA	few	TRBV10-3	TRBJ2-2
TGTGCCAGCAGCCAAGAACTCGTCGGTCGAACCTACGAGCAGTACTTC	CASSQELVGRTYEQYF	NA	NA	TRBV4-2	TRBJ2-7
TGTGCCAGCAGCCGGGACCAGGGCGGGTACGAGCAGTACTTC	CASSRDQGGYEQYF	NA	few	TRBV7-2	TRBJ2-7
TGTGCCAGCAGCTCGACTGGACTCACCGGGGAGCTGTTTTTT	CASSSTGLTGELFF	NA	few	TRBV5-5	TRBJ2-2